This TCR beta chain was sequenced in a study of preoperative IRX-2 immunotherapy in early breast cancer. This sample's treatment: preoperative locoregional IRX-2 cytokine immunotherapy. CDR3 size: 16 residues. CDR1 is LGHNA, CDR2 YNFKEQ, per germline. V gave up 1 base and J gave up 2 bases; unmatched junction bases: 5. Assay: immunoSEQ multiplex PCR; the TCRdb copy retains only in-frame clones and omits some. The sample has 25,000 or so clones, approximately 96% seen once. The sequence derives from a human donor with breast cancer. The rearrangement joins TRBV4-2 to TRBJ2-7; 10 bases align to TRBD1. The specimen comprised tumor tissue, sampled after IRX-2 immunotherapy. CDR3 amino acids: CASSQVGTGEAYEQYF. The CDR3 bases are TGTGCCAGCAGCCAAGTGGGGACAGGGGAGGCCTACGAGCAGTACTTC.